These 24 T cell receptor beta chains originate from one sample sequenced in a study of T-cell memory formation after mild COVID-19. MiXCR, run by TCRdb on the 5' RACE reads, gives a single entry per CDR3 protein. The sample consists of 560,000 or so distinct CDR3 sequences, 17% of them appearing once. The sample comprised PBMCs or a T cell subset sorted from them (not recorded which). These receptors all stem from an adult woman who had mild COVID-19 (a few samples of this study predate the infection). Cell type and time point are not known.

CDR3 sequence (DNA): TGCAGTGCTAGACCGGCCACCAATTCACCCCTCCACTTT. This gives the protein CSARPATNSPLHF. This chain uses TRBV20-1 with TRBJ1-6; D gene unclear. The CDR3 spans 13 residues. Germline V gives CDR1 DFQATT, CDR2 SNEGSKA (reference sequence). Trimming left V 2 bases short and J 7 bases short, with 9 bases between.

There are many counts of this clonotype. The chain is built from TRBV27 and TRBJ1-1, with TRBD1 matching 9 bases. The germline V gene has CDR1 MNHEY and CDR2 SMNVEV (reference sequence). The CDR3 spans 14 residues. The V segment lost 6 bases and the J segment 2 bases; nucleotides outside the gene matches: 4. This chain's CDR3 is CASSRDRVNTEAFF. Here the CDR3 DNA reads TGTGCCAGCAGCAGGGACAGGGTAAACACTGAAGCTTTCTTT.

There are a few counts of this clonotype. The V call is TRBV6-5, the J call TRBJ1-6; D is undetermined. Germline loops: CDR1 MNHEY, CDR2 SVGAGI. V was clipped by 6 bases and J by 0 bases, with 12 bases between them. This CDR3 is 16 amino acids long. The CDR3 protein is CASSLYGLSYNSPLHF. In nucleotides, the CDR3 is TGTGCCAGCAGCTTGTATGGACTCTCCTATAATTCACCCCTCCACTTT.

The CDR3 is CASSKFPGSYNEQFF. In nucleotides, the CDR3 is TGTGCCAGCAGCAAATTTCCGGGCTCCTACAATGAGCAGTTCTTC. The chain couples TRBV21-1 to TRBJ2-1. TRBV21-1 is designated a pseudogene. This CDR3 has 15 residues.

This clonotype was recorded a few times. The CDR3 sequence is CASSLGSGGLQETQYF. The CDR3, as DNA: TGTGCCAGCAGCTTGGGTAGCGGGGGCCTCCAAGAGACCCAGTACTTC. The chain recombines TRBV7-9 with TRBJ2-5, with TRBD2 identical over 9 bases. The CDR3 has 16 residues. Germline assignment: CDR1 SEHNR and CDR2 FQNEAQ (reference sequence). The V segment lost 3 bases and the J segment 1 base; nucleotides outside the gene matches: 6.

The chain uses TRBV7-9 and TRBJ2-2; TRBD2 matches at 7 bases. The J segment lost 5 bases and the V segment lost 1 base, leaving 10 bases of the junction unmatched. Looked up from germline, CDR1 is SEHNR and CDR2 is FQNEAQ (reference sequence). The CDR3 extends over 17 amino acids. The DNA for the CDR3 is TGTGCCAGCAGCTTAGTCGTTGCGGGAGTCGGTACCGGGGAGCTGTTTTTT. Its protein is CASSLVVAGVGTGELFF.

The rearrangement uses TRBV19 and TRBJ2-3; D not certain. The V gene's germline CDR1 is LNHDA and CDR2 SQIVND (reference sequence). This CDR3 is 14 amino acids long. The V and J ends lost 2 bases and 6 bases respectively, with 12 bases between them. Here the CDR3 reads CASSIYGSLDTQYF. In nucleotides, the CDR3 is TGTGCCAGTAGTATATACGGCTCACTGGATACGCAGTATTTT.

This clonotype was observed a handful of times. The V and J genes are TRBV29-1 and TRBJ2-7; weak D call: TRBD2 (6 bases). The CDR3 is 12 residues long. Germline CDR1 and CDR2: SQVTM and ANQGSEA. Deletions cut 2 bases from V and 5 bases from J, with 10 bases between. The CDR3 DNA sequence: TGCAGCGTTGAACCCAGGACTAACGAGCAGTACTTC. Its translation: CSVEPRTNEQYF.

This clonotype was picked up a small number of times. Given a much more abundant clone one base away, this may be a read error. The V call is TRBV12-3 or TRBV12-4, the J call TRBJ2-2; D is uncertain. The CDR3 covers 12 residues. The V and J ends lost 7 bases and 1 base respectively, with 4 bases between them. The DNA of the CDR3 is TGTGCCAGCAATCGGAACACCGGGGAGCTGTTTTTT. Residues: CASNRNTGELFF.

This sequence joins TRBV20-1 and TRBJ2-2; a possible D gene is TRBD2 (5 bases). The CDR3 is 15 residues long. Per the germline V gene, CDR1 is DFQATT and CDR2 is SNEGSKA (reference sequence). V shed 5 bases and J shed 5 bases, with 18 bases lying between them. For the CDR3, the DNA is TGCAGTGCTCGCATTAGCGTCCCGGGGACCGGGGAGCTGTTTTTT. This codes for CSARISVPGTGELFF.

This chain connects TRBV12-3 or TRBV12-4 to TRBJ1-2; no clear D. Trimming took 6 bases from V and 7 from J, leaving 12 bases between them. CDR3 length equals 12 residues. The chain's CDR3 is CASSPPASGYTF. The CDR3 DNA is TGTGCCAGCAGCCCACCGGCCAGTGGCTACACCTTC.

The chain carries TRBV29-1 and TRBJ2-3; D is perhaps TRBD1 (6 bases). The germline V gene encodes CDR1 SQVTM and CDR2 ANQGSEA. The CDR3 length is 14 residues. Deletions cut 5 bases from V and 3 bases from J, with 15 bases between. CDR3 nucleotides: TGCAGCGTTTCTCCAGGGGCTCATACAGATACGCAGTATTTT. This translates into CSVSPGAHTDTQYF.

The rearrangement uses TRBV20-1 and TRBJ2-3; 8 nucleotides line up with TRBD1. CDR1 DFQATT and CDR2 SNEGSKA come from the germline V gene (reference sequence). The CDR3 has 15 residues. Losses at the gene ends were 1 base for V and 3 bases for J; bases not matched to a gene: 6. DNA for the CDR3: TGCAGTGCTAGAGGGGCAGGGGGCTTGACAGATACGCAGTATTTT. Protein: CSARGAGGLTDTQYF.

Here the CDR3 DNA reads TGCGCCAGCAGCCAAGTTCTCGGACAGGGGCGCTACGAGCAGTACTTC. Protein product: CASSQVLGQGRYEQYF. V usage is TRBV4-1 and J usage is TRBJ2-7; 9 nucleotides match TRBD1. There are 16 residues in the CDR3. Unmatched junction bases numbered 7, after V lost 1 base and J lost 3 bases. Germline V gives CDR1 MGHRA, CDR2 YSYEKL.

This sequence joins TRBV7-9 and TRBJ1-4, with 7 bases lining up with TRBD1. The CDR3 totals 15 residues. The J segment lost 8 bases and the V segment lost 2 bases, leaving 8 bases of the junction unmatched. The germline CDR1 and CDR2 sequences are SEHNR and FQNEAQ (reference sequence). The CDR3 nucleotides are TGTGCCAGCAGCTTAATAACAGGGGTGAAGGAAAAACTGTTTTTT. Amino acid sequence: CASSLITGVKEKLFF. The entire variable domain, with the rest obtained from reference TRBV7-9 and TRBJ1-4, is as follows: DTGVSQNPRHKITKRGQNVTFRCDPISEHNRLYWYRQTLGQGPEFLTYFQNEAQLEKSRLLSDRFSAERPKGSFSTLEIQRTEQGDSAMYLCASSLITGVKEKLFFGSGTQLSVL.

In this sample, this clonotype turned up a few times. This rearrangement joins TRBV7-2 to TRBJ2-1; D perhaps matches TRBD2 (6 bases). Trimming cost V 6 bases and J 0 bases, with 12 bases left between them. This CDR3 comprises 15 residues. Germline lookup yields CDR1 SGHTA and CDR2 FQGNSA. CDR3 region: CASSRDFRSYNEQFF. Here the CDR3 DNA reads TGTGCCAGCAGTCGGGACTTCCGCTCCTACAATGAGCAGTTCTTC.

This clonotype was detected only a few times. This chain connects TRBV3-1 to TRBJ1-1; D not certain. The CDR3 extends over 16 amino acids. Per germline, CDR1 LGHDT and CDR2 YNNKEL (reference sequence). V was pared by 0 bases and J by 0 bases, with 11 bases between. The CDR3 DNA sequence: TGTGCCAGCAGCCAAGATTATGGCAGACTGAACACTGAAGCTTTCTTT. Encoded protein: CASSQDYGRLNTEAFF.

This clonotype occurred a few times. The chain links TRBV20-1 to TRBJ1-4; 8 bases agree with TRBD1. Germline V CDR1 and CDR2: DFQATT, SNEGSKA (reference sequence). V lost 6 bases to trimming and J lost 5 bases; unmatched junction nucleotides: 11. The CDR3 spans 15 residues. In nucleotides, the CDR3 is TGCAGTGCCCAACGACAGGGGCGGAGGAATGAAAAACTGTTTTTT. Translated, it gives CSAQRQGRRNEKLFF.

V usage is TRBV6-5 and J usage is TRBJ2-1, with D possibly TRBD1 on 6 matching bases. Germline V CDR1 and CDR2: MNHEY, SVGAGI. The CDR3 sequence is 15 residues long. V lost 4 bases and J 4 bases, leaving 14 bases between the germline ends. The CDR3 is CASSFWGPPYNEQFF. CDR3 sequence (DNA): TGTGCCAGCAGTTTTTGGGGGCCCCCTTACAATGAGCAGTTCTTC.

The chain employs TRBV20-1 and TRBJ2-3; TRBD2 is a possible D gene (5 bases). Germline V gene sequence: CDR1 DFQATT, CDR2 SNEGSKA (reference sequence). The CDR3 is made up of 13 amino acids. The ends were cut back, 5 bases at V and 4 bases at J, with 13 bases in the middle. CDR3 DNA sequence: TGCAGTGCTCTTGTGGGAGACGCAGATACGCAGTATTTT. Protein product: CSALVGDADTQYF.

This chain links TRBV7-6 with TRBJ2-7, with 11 bases that match TRBD1. Trimming at V came to 5 bases and at J to 5 bases, leaving 5 bases not matched to a gene. Per germline, CDR1 SGHVS and CDR2 FNYEAQ. This CDR3 is built from 14 residues. The chain's CDR3 is CASSKRDRGDEQYF. CDR3 nucleotides: TGTGCCAGCAGCAAAAGGGACAGGGGGGACGAGCAGTACTTC.

In regard to this clonotype: A junction boundary mismatches the germline segment, possibly from a read error. The chain links TRBV5-1 to TRBJ2-5; 7 bases match TRBD1. The CDR3 is 12 amino acids. The germline V gene encodes CDR1 SGHRS and CDR2 YFSETQ. The CDR3 DNA sequence: TGCGCCAGCAGCTCCGGTCCCGACAGGGTCTTCTTC. It is translated as CASSSGPDRVFF.

The rearrangement links TRBV11-3 to TRBJ1-5; tentative D call: TRBD1 (6 bases). Germline assignment: CDR1 SGHNT and CDR2 YENEEA. The CDR3 contains 15 residues. The V gene lost 5 bases and the J gene lost 3 bases, with 14 bases spanning the gap. The CDR3 DNA sequence: TGTGCCAGCAGCGGTGTAGGGGGGGACAATCAGCCCCAGCATTTT. Amino acid sequence: CASSGVGGDNQPQHF.

This clonotype was counted between two and nine times. The chain uses TRBV24-1 and TRBJ2-5, with 10 bases aligning to TRBD1. The germline V gene encodes CDR1 KGHDR and CDR2 SFDVKD. CDR3 length: 14 amino acids. The ends lost 2 bases at V and 5 bases at J; junction bases unmatched: 1. The CDR3 loop is CATSDSGQGETQYF. The CDR3 coding sequence is TGTGCCACCAGTGATTCGGGACAGGGGGAGACCCAGTACTTC.